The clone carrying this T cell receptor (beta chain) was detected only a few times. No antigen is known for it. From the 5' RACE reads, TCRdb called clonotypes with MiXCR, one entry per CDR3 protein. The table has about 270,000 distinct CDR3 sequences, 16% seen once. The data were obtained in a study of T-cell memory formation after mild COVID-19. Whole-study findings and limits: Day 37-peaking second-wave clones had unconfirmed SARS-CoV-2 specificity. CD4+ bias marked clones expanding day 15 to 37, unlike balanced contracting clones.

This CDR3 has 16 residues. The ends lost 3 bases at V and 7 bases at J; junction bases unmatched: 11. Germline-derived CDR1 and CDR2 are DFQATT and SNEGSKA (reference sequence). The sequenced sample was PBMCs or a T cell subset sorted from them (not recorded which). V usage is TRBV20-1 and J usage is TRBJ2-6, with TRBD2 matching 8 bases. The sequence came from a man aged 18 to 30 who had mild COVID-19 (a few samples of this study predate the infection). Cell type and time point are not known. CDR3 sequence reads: CSASVTGGLPANVLTF. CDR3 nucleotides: TGCAGTGCTAGTGTGACGGGGGGGCTCCCCGCCAACGTCCTGACTTTC.